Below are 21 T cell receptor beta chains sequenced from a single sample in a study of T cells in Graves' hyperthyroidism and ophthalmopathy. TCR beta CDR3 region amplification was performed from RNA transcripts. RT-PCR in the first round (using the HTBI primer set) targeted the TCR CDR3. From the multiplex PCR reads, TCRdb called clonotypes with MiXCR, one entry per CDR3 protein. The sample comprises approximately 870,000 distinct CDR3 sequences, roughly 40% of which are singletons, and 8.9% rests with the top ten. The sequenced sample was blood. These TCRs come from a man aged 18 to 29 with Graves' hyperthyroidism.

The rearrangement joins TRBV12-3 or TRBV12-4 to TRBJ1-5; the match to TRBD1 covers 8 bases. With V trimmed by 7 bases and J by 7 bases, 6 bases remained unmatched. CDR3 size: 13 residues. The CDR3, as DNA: TGTGCCAGCACTCCACAGGGGGACCAGCCCCAGCATTTT. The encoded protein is CASTPQGDQPQHF.

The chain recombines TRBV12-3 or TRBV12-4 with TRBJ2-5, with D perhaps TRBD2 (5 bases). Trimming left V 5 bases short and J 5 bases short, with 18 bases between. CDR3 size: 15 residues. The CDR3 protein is CASSTDFPNGETQYF. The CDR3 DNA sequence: TGTGCCAGCAGTACGGACTTCCCTAACGGGGAGACCCAGTACTTC.

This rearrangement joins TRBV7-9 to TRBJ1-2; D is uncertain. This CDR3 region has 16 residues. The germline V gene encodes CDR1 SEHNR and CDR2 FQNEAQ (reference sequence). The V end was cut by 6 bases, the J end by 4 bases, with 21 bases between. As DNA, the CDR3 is TGTGCCAGCAGGCCAAGGTCAGAGCATCTGGGCTATGGCTACACCTTC. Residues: CASRPRSEHLGYGYTF.

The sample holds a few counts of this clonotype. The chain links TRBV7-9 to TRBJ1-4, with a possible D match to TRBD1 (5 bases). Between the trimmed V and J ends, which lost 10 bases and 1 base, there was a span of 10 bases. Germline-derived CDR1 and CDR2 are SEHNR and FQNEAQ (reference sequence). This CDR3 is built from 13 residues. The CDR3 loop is CATRRGTNEKLFF. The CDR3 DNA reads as TGTGCCACCCGGAGGGGAACTAATGAAAAACTGTTTTTT.

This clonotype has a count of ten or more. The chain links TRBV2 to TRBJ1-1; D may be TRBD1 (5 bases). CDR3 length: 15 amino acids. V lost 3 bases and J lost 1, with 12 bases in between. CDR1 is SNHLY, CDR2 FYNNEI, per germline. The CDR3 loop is CASSDVQGSNTEAFF. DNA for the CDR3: TGTGCCAGCAGTGACGTTCAGGGATCGAACACTGAAGCTTTCTTT. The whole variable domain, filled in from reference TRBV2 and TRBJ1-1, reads EPEVTQTPSHQVTQMGQEVILRCVPISNHLYFYWYRQILGQKVEFLVSFYNNEISEKSEIFDDQFSVERPDGSNFTLKIRSTKLEDSAMYFCASSDVQGSNTEAFFGQGTRLTVV.

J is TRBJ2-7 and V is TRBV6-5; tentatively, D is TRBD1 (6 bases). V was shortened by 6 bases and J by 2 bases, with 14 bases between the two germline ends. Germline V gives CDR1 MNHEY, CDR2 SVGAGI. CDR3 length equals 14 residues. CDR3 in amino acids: CASRPGHLTYEQYF. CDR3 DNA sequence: TGTGCCAGCAGACCGGGACATCTAACCTACGAGCAGTACTTC.

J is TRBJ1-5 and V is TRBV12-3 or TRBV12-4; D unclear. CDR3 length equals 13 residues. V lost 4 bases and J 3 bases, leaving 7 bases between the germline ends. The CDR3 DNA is TGTGCCAGCAGTTACCAGTTCAATCAGCCCCAGCATTTT. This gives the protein CASSYQFNQPQHF.

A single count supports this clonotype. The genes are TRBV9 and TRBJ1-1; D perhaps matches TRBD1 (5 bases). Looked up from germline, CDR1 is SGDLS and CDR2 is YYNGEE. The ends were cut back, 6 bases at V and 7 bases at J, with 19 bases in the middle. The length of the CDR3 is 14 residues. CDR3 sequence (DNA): TGTGCCAGCAACCCAGGTGGGGGGTGGGATGAAGCTTTCTTT. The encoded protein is CASNPGGGWDEAFF.

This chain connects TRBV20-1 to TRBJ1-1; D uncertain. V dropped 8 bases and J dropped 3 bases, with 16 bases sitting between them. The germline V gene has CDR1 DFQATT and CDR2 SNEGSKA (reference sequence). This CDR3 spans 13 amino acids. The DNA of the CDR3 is TGCAGTTCCCGATCCGGGTCGGACACTGAAGCTTTCTTT. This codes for CSSRSGSDTEAFF.

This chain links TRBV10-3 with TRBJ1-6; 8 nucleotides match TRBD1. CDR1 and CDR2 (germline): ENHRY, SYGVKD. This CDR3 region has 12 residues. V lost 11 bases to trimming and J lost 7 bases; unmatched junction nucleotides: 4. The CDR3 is CAGGTGNSPLHF. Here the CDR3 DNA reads TGTGCCGGGGGGACAGGCAATTCACCCCTCCACTTT.

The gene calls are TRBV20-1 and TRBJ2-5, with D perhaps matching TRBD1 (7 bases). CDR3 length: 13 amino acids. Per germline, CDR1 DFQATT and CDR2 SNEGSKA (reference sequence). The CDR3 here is CSLQGTSQETQYF. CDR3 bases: TGCAGCTTACAGGGGACTTCCCAAGAGACCCAGTACTTC.

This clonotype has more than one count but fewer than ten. The CDR3 spells CSASGRDLHSYEQYF. In DNA form, the CDR3 reads TGCAGTGCTAGTGGCCGGGACTTACACTCCTACGAGCAGTACTTC. The V call is TRBV20-1, the J call TRBJ2-7; the D gene is possibly TRBD2 (6 bases). CDR3 length: 15 residues. From germline, CDR1 is DFQATT and CDR2 SNEGSKA (reference sequence). Trimming removed 3 bases at V and 0 bases at J, with 15 bases between.

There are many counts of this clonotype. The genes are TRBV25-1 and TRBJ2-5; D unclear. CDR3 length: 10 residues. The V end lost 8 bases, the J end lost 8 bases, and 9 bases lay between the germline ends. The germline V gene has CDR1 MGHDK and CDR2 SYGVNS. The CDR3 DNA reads TGTGCCAGCGGCGAACGAACCCAGTACTTC. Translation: CASGERTQYF.

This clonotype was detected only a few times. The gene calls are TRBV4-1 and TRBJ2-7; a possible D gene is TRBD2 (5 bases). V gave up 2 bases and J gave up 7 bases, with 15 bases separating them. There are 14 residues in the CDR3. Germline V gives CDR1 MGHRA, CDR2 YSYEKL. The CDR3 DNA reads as TGCGCCAGCAGCCAACATGGTTCTACGGGGGAGCAGTACTTC. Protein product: CASSQHGSTGEQYF.

The CDR3, as DNA: TGTGCCAGCAGTTTATCGTTAGGAGGGTCGGCTTTCTTT. Protein product: CASSLSLGGSAFF. This rearrangement joins TRBV27 to TRBJ1-1; D is uncertain. The germline V gene has CDR1 MNHEY and CDR2 SMNVEV (reference sequence). The CDR3 covers 13 residues. Trimming removed 0 bases from V and 11 bases from J, with 13 bases in between.

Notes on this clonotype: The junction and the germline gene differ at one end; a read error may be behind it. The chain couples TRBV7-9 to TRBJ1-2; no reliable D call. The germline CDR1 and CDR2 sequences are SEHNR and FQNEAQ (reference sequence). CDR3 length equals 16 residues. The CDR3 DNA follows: TGCGCCAGCAGCTTGCCAGGAGGGAACCCTATGGATGGCTACACCTTC. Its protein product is CASSLPGGNPMDGYTF.

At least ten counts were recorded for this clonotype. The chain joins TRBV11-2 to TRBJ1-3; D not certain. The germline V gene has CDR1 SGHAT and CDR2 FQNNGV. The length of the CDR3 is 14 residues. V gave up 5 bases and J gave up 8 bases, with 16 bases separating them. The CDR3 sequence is CASSPFRAPDTIYF. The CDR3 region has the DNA TGTGCCAGCAGCCCCTTCCGGGCTCCCGACACCATATATTTT.

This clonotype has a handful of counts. This CDR3 is CASSIASLSNQPQHF. CDR3 DNA: TGTGCCAGTAGTATAGCGTCCCTTAGCAATCAGCCCCAGCATTTT. The V and J genes are TRBV19 and TRBJ1-5; D ambiguous. The V and J ends lost 1 base and 0 bases respectively, with 7 bases between them. This CDR3 has 15 residues. Germline CDR1 LNHDA, CDR2 SQIVND (reference sequence).

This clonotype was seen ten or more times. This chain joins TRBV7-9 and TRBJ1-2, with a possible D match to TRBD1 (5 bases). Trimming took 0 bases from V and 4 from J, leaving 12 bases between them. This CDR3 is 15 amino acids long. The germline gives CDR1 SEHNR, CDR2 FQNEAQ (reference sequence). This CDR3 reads CASSLAHDSPYGYTF. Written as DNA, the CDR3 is TGTGCCAGCAGCTTAGCGCATGACAGCCCCTATGGCTACACCTTC.

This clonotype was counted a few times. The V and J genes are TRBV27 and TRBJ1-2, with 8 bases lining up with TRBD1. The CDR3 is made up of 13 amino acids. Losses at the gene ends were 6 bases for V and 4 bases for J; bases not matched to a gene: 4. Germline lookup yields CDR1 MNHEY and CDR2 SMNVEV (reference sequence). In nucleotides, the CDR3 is TGTGCCAGCAGAACCCAGGGGGCCTATGGCTACACCTTC. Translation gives CASRTQGAYGYTF.

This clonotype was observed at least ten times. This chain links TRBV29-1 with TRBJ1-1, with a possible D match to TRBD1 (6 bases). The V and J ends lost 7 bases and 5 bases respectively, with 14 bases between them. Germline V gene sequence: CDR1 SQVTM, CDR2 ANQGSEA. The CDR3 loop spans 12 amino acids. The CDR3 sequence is CSGGGRRTEAFF. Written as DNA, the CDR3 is TGCAGCGGTGGGGGGCGGCGGACTGAAGCTTTCTTT.